This passage covers 23 T cell receptor beta chains from one sample sequenced in a study of T-cell reconstitution after alpha-beta-depleted transplantation in children. Unique molecular identifiers were incorporated during preparation of the TCRbeta library. TCRdb reanalysed the PCR reads using MiXCR and keeps one entry per CDR3 protein. The data contain approximately 430,000 distinct CDR3 sequences, roughly 15% of them seen just once; the ten biggest clones take up around 28%. The input for sequencing was PBMCs, mostly from graft donor cells, taken 360 days after TCRalphabeta/CD19-depleted stem cell transplant. Receptor source: a boy younger than two who had a stem cell transplant for Wiskott-Aldrich syndrome, so the T cells may come from the graft donor.

The chain joins TRBV30 to TRBJ2-2; D call uncertain. The germline gives CDR1 GTSNPN, CDR2 SVGIG (reference sequence). The V gene lost 3 bases and the J gene lost 1 base, with 9 bases spanning the gap. This CDR3 has 14 amino acids. The CDR3 DNA sequence: TGTGCCTGGAGGTCGTTAGTGAACACCGGGGAGCTGTTTTTT. This translates into CAWRSLVNTGELFF.

The chain uses TRBV11-2 and TRBJ2-1; D is possibly TRBD2 (6 bases). CDR1 and CDR2 (germline): SGHAT, FQNNGV. This CDR3 has 16 residues. The V end lost 2 bases, the J end lost 7 bases, and 18 bases lay between the germline ends. The CDR3 DNA follows: TGTGCCAGCAGCTTACCCGTACAGGCGGCGGGAAATGAGCAGTTCTTC. This encodes CASSLPVQAAGNEQFF.

The J gene is TRBJ1-6, the V gene TRBV6-5, with D possibly being TRBD1 (6 bases). This CDR3 is 14 amino acids long. CDR1 and CDR2 from the germline V gene are MNHEY and SVGAGI. The V end was cut by 2 bases, the J end by 9 bases, with 11 bases between. The CDR3 DNA is TGTGCCAGCAGTTACGGGGGCAGGGGTTCACCCCTCCACTTT. Translation: CASSYGGRGSPLHF.

In this sample, this clonotype turned up a few times. The J gene is TRBJ2-1, the V gene TRBV19; D gene uncertain. The CDR3 covers 15 residues. Germline lookup yields CDR1 LNHDA and CDR2 SQIVND (reference sequence). V dropped 5 bases and J dropped 0 bases, with 11 bases sitting between them. The CDR3 region is CASSVSWSSYNEQFF. CDR3 in DNA: TGTGCCAGTAGTGTTAGCTGGAGCTCCTACAATGAGCAGTTCTTC.

This clonotype has more than one count but fewer than ten. V is TRBV20-1 and J is TRBJ2-3; D gene uncertain. V was clipped by 3 bases and J by 2 bases, with 3 bases between them. This CDR3 comprises 11 residues. Germline-derived CDR1 and CDR2 are DFQATT and SNEGSKA (reference sequence). The CDR3: CSARVTDTQYF. CDR3 bases: TGCAGTGCTAGGGTCACAGATACGCAGTATTTT.

There are a few counts of this clonotype. V usage is TRBV29-1 and J usage is TRBJ2-5; 9 nucleotides agree with TRBD1. The V segment lost 8 bases and the J segment 5 bases; nucleotides outside the gene matches: 9. Looked up from germline, CDR1 is SQVTM and CDR2 is ANQGSEA. The CDR3 covers 13 residues. The CDR3 here is CSHRDRVRETQYF. DNA for the CDR3: TGCAGCCACCGGGACAGGGTTCGGGAGACCCAGTACTTC. The full variable domain, its missing parts supplied by reference TRBV29-1 and TRBJ2-5, is SAVISQKPSRDICQRGTSLTIQCQVDSQVTMMFWYRQQPGQSLTLIATANQGSEATYESGFVIDKFPISRPNLTFSTLTVSNMSPEDSSIYLCSHRDRVRETQYFGPGTRLLVL.

This chain connects TRBV20-1 to TRBJ2-5; TRBD1 matches 8 bases. Germline V gene lookup returns CDR1 DFQATT and CDR2 SNEGSKA (reference sequence). Unmatched junction bases numbered 2, after V lost 4 bases and J lost 4 bases. This CDR3 spans 12 amino acids. CDR3 residues: CSAITGGETQYF. The CDR3, as DNA: TGCAGTGCTATAACAGGGGGAGAGACCCAGTACTTC.

This chain links TRBV14 with TRBJ2-3; D is unresolved. The CDR3 covers 14 residues. Trimming stripped 1 base from V and 5 bases from J, with 10 bases between. Per the germline V gene, CDR1 is SGHDN and CDR2 is FVKESK. Here the CDR3 reads CASSQARSIDTQYF. In DNA form, the CDR3 reads TGTGCCAGCAGCCAAGCTAGGAGTATAGATACGCAGTATTTT.

This clonotype showed up just a few times. The V and J genes are TRBV27 and TRBJ2-1, with 10 bases that match TRBD2. V gave up 4 bases and J gave up 2 bases; unmatched junction bases: 11. Germline V gene sequence: CDR1 MNHEY, CDR2 SMNVEV (reference sequence). CDR3 length equals 18 residues. The CDR3 DNA reads as TGTGCCAGCAGTTCTACCCCGACTAGCGGGCCTCCCTACAATGAGCAGTTCTTC. Residues: CASSSTPTSGPPYNEQFF.

In the case of this clonotype: Possible read error: a much larger clone is one base away. This sequence joins TRBV6-1 and TRBJ2-3, with D possibly TRBD1 on 6 matching bases. CDR1 MNHNS and CDR2 SASEGT come from the germline V gene. CDR3 size: 13 residues. V shed 7 bases and J shed 1 base, with 9 bases lying between them. The CDR3 nucleotides are TGTGCCAGCATACAGGGAGGCACAGATACGCAGTATTTT. This sequence encodes CASIQGGTDTQYF.

This clonotype was counted only a few times. DNA of the CDR3: TGCGCCAGCAGCCAGGGGGATTCATACAACACCGGGGAGCTGTTTTTT. Amino acids: CASSQGDSYNTGELFF. The V and J genes are TRBV5-1 and TRBJ2-2, with 7 bases that match TRBD1. CDR1 and CDR2 from the germline V gene are SGHRS and YFSETQ. V gave up 4 bases and J gave up 2 bases; unmatched junction bases: 8. The CDR3 is made up of 16 amino acids. Drawing the rest from reference TRBV5-1 and TRBJ2-2, the complete variable domain is KAGVTQTPRYLIKTRGQQVTLSCSPISGHRSVSWYQQTPGQGLQFLFEYFSETQRNKGNFPGRFSGRQFSNSRSEMNVSTLELGDSALYLCASSQGDSYNTGELFFGEGSRLTVL.

This chain joins TRBV18 and TRBJ1-2; D perhaps matches TRBD1 (5 bases). This CDR3 contains 16 residues. CDR1 and CDR2 (germline): KGHSH, LQKENI. The V end lost 1 base, the J end lost 7 bases, and 19 bases lay between the germline ends. As DNA, the CDR3 is TGTGCCAGCTCACCACAGGAGAGAGGGACCGGCTTTGGCTACACCTTC. This sequence encodes CASSPQERGTGFGYTF.

The rearrangement uses TRBV18 and TRBJ1-2; no definite D call. CDR3 length equals 13 residues. V shed 3 bases and J shed 5 bases, with 10 bases lying between them. CDR1 and CDR2 (germline): KGHSH, LQKENI. The CDR3 is CASSPRPRYGYTF. The CDR3 DNA is TGTGCCAGCTCACCGAGACCGAGGTATGGCTACACCTTC.

In its sample, this clonotype was seen a few times. The chain links TRBV5-1 to TRBJ2-2, with D perhaps matching TRBD1 (5 bases). V gave up 4 bases and J gave up 0 bases, with 10 bases separating them. Per the germline V gene, CDR1 is SGHRS and CDR2 is YFSETQ. This CDR3 region has 15 residues. The CDR3 here is CASSKGPANTGELFF. For the CDR3, the DNA is TGCGCCAGCAGCAAGGGGCCCGCGAACACCGGGGAGCTGTTTTTT.

This clonotype has more than one count but fewer than ten. V usage is TRBV15 and J usage is TRBJ2-3; no firm D call. Per the germline V gene, CDR1 is LNHNV and CDR2 is YYDKDF (reference sequence). V was clipped by 3 bases and J by 5 bases, with 9 bases between them. This CDR3 spans 13 amino acids. Here the CDR3 DNA reads TGTGCCACCAGCAGCCTTGCGGAAGATACGCAGTATTTT. Protein sequence: CATSSLAEDTQYF.

This clonotype came up a few times. V usage is TRBV29-1 and J usage is TRBJ2-4; tentatively, D is TRBD1 (5 bases). The CDR3 is 15 amino acids. Germline V gene sequence: CDR1 SQVTM, CDR2 ANQGSEA. Trimming took off 6 bases at V and 0 bases at J, with 15 bases between the two ends. The CDR3 protein is CSVLGGQRAKNIQYF. The CDR3 DNA follows: TGCAGCGTACTCGGTGGACAAAGAGCCAAAAACATTCAGTACTTC.

The chain has TRBV28 and TRBJ2-7; possibly TRBD1 for D (6 bases). Germline values: CDR1 MDHEN, CDR2 SYDVKM. The CDR3 has 12 residues. V lost 5 bases to trimming and J lost 10 bases, with 15 bases between them. CDR3 sequence (DNA): TGTGCCAGCAGTCCTGCCCCGGGACATCAGTACTTC. Its translation is CASSPAPGHQYF.

Ten or more counts support this clonotype. The chain uses TRBV5-5 and TRBJ2-2; D is perhaps TRBD2 (6 bases). The CDR3 contains 14 residues. Between the trimmed V and J ends, which lost 0 bases and 5 bases, there was a span of 8 bases. Germline values: CDR1 SGHKS, CDR2 YYEKEE (reference sequence). CDR3 coding DNA: TGTGCCAGCAGCTTGGTGGCGGGAACCGGGGAGCTGTTTTTT. Translated: CASSLVAGTGELFF. Based on the CDR3 plus reference TRBV5-5 and TRBJ2-2, the full variable domain is DAGVTQSPTHLIKTRGQQVTLRCSPISGHKSVSWYQQVLGQGPQFIFQYYEKEERGRGNFPDRFSARQFPNYSSELNVNALLLGDSALYLCASSLVAGTGELFFGEGSRLTVL.

This chain links TRBV30 with TRBJ2-3, with D possibly being TRBD2 (6 bases). CDR1 is GTSNPN and CDR2 is SVGIG in the germline V gene (reference sequence). Trimming stripped 4 bases from V and 2 bases from J, with 13 bases between. The CDR3 totals 14 residues. CDR3 sequence: CAWNPGEVTDTQYF. The CDR3 DNA reads as TGTGCCTGGAACCCGGGGGAAGTCACAGATACGCAGTATTTT.

The V and J genes are TRBV15 and TRBJ1-1; 7 nucleotides align to TRBD1. This CDR3 comprises 12 residues. Trimming cost V 5 bases and J 8 bases; bases outside gene matches: 5. CDR1 and CDR2 from the germline V gene are LNHNV and YYDKDF (reference sequence). Written as DNA, the CDR3 is TGTGCCACCAGCGAGACAGGGAGGGAAGCTTTCTTT. Its protein product is CATSETGREAFF.

The V gene is TRBV5-1, the J gene TRBJ2-5; D is possibly TRBD1 (5 bases). The CDR3 loop spans 13 amino acids. Germline loops: CDR1 SGHRS, CDR2 YFSETQ. V was trimmed by 0 bases and J by 4 bases, leaving 7 bases between them. The CDR3: CASSLGTLETQYF. CDR3 DNA: TGCGCCAGCAGCTTGGGGACACTAGAGACCCAGTACTTC.

This clonotype has just a few counts. This rearrangement joins TRBV12-3 or TRBV12-4 to TRBJ2-2; D gene unclear. V shed 4 bases and J shed 0 bases, with 6 bases lying between them. The CDR3 is 14 residues long. CDR3 loop: CASSSGPNTGELFF. DNA of the CDR3: TGTGCCAGCAGTTCGGGTCCGAACACCGGGGAGCTGTTTTTT.

This clonotype was counted ten times or more. V usage is TRBV10-3 and J usage is TRBJ2-1; TRBD1 might be the D (6 bases). This CDR3 has 14 amino acids. The V gene lost 7 bases and the J gene lost 4 bases, with 14 bases spanning the gap. Germline V lookup: CDR1 ENHRY, CDR2 SYGVKD. In DNA, the CDR3 is TGTGCCATCATTCCCGACAGGTTTTACAATGAGCAGTTCTTC. This gives the protein CAIIPDRFYNEQFF.